Below are 17 T cell receptor beta chains sequenced from a single sample in a study of control samples from healthy donors and cancer patients. Method: immunoSEQ multiplex PCR; TCRdb's copy keeps in-frame clones and lacks some. The table records tens of thousands of clones, 93% of them present only once. Sequenced input: PBMCs. Receptors were obtained from a woman between 35 and 50 years old with lung cancer.

The chain combines TRBV13 with TRBJ1-1; 8 bases fit TRBD1. The CDR3 loop spans 16 amino acids. V shed 2 bases and J 1 base; nucleotides not matched to a gene: 6. Germline V gives CDR1 PRHDT, CDR2 FYEKMQ (reference sequence). The CDR3 DNA is TGTGCCAGCAGCTTACTGCGGACAGGGAGGAACACTGAAGCTTTCTTT. It is translated as CASSLLRTGRNTEAFF.

V gene TRBV10-3 combines with J gene TRBJ1-2; D call uncertain. The V gene's germline CDR1 is ENHRY and CDR2 SYGVKD. The CDR3 contains 14 residues. V was cut by 0 bases and J by 4 bases, with 9 bases left in between. The CDR3 nucleotides are TGTGCCATCAGTGAGTCGACCGAGATCTATGGCTACACCTTC. Protein: CAISESTEIYGYTF.

The CDR3 reads CASSQEGFWQTNSPLHF. The CDR3 region has the DNA TGCGCCAGCAGCCAAGAAGGGTTTTGGCAGACTAATTCACCCCTCCACTTT. This rearrangement joins TRBV4-1 to TRBJ1-6; D gene unclear. Deletions cut 0 bases from V and 6 bases from J, with 15 bases between. The CDR3 runs to 17 residues. CDR1 MGHRA and CDR2 YSYEKL come from the germline V gene.

The rearrangement uses TRBV12-3 or TRBV12-4 and TRBJ2-7; maybe TRBD1 (5 bases). The CDR3 totals 13 residues. Trimming took off 7 bases at V and 1 base at J, with 11 bases between the two ends. CDR3 region: CASTARASYEQYF. The CDR3 DNA reads TGTGCCAGCACCGCCAGGGCTTCCTACGAGCAGTACTTC.

V is TRBV18 and J is TRBJ2-6, with D perhaps TRBD2 (7 bases). CDR1 KGHSH and CDR2 LQKENI come from the germline V gene. This CDR3 region has 19 residues. The V end lost 3 bases, the J end lost 0 bases, and 18 bases lay between the germline ends. The CDR3 DNA sequence: TGTGCCAGCTCACCTACCTTACCCCGGGGGGCCTCTGGGGCCAACGTCCTGACTTTC. Protein sequence: CASSPTLPRGASGANVLTF.

V is TRBV28 and J is TRBJ1-1; TRBD1 might be the D (6 bases). Deletions cut 3 bases from V and 3 bases from J, with 14 bases between. The CDR3 consists of 15 residues. From germline, CDR1 is MDHEN and CDR2 SYDVKM. CDR3 amino acids: CASSFRGRRDTEAFF. DNA for the CDR3: TGTGCCAGCAGTTTCCGGGGGCGAAGGGACACTGAAGCTTTCTTT.

The chain combines TRBV5-4 with TRBJ1-1; the D is unclear. V was clipped by 2 bases and J by 11 bases, with 16 bases between them. This CDR3 region has 13 residues. CDR1 and CDR2 (germline): SGHNT, YYREEE (reference sequence). CDR3 nucleotides: TGTGCCAGCAGCTTAGGGATCCTAGGATTGGCTTTCTTT. This sequence encodes CASSLGILGLAFF.

The chain carries TRBV27 and TRBJ1-2; possible D gene TRBD1, 6 bases. CDR3 size: 14 residues. CDR1 is MNHEY, CDR2 SMNVEV, per germline (reference sequence). With 7 bases removed from V and 1 base from J, the gap between germline ends came to 13 bases. Here the CDR3 DNA reads TGTGCCAGCAAACCCCCAGGGGTTAACTATGGCTACACCTTC. Its protein is CASKPPGVNYGYTF.

The V gene is TRBV6-6, the J gene TRBJ2-3, with TRBD1 matching over 7 bases. Trimming removed 5 bases from V and 3 bases from J; junction bases left unmatched: 5. Germline CDR1 and CDR2: MNHNY and SVGAGI (reference sequence). CDR3 length equals 14 residues. The CDR3 spells CASSRRQGTDTQYF. DNA for the CDR3: TGTGCCAGCAGTCGCCGACAGGGTACAGATACGCAGTATTTT.

The rearrangement joins TRBV10-1 to TRBJ2-3; no reliable D call. There are 11 residues in the CDR3. The V end lost 0 bases, the J end lost 11 bases, and 6 bases lay between the germline ends. Germline V gene data show CDR1 as WNHNN and CDR2 as SYGVQD (reference sequence). CDR3 in DNA: TGCGCCAGCAGTGAGTCTGGCCAGCAGTATTTT. Translating gives CASSESGQQYF.

CDR3 sequence reads: CASSLQGAHGYTF. The CDR3 DNA reads as TGTGCCAGCAGCTTACAAGGGGCCCATGGCTACACCTTC. The chain is built from TRBV5-4 and TRBJ1-2, with D maybe TRBD1 (5 bases). In germline, CDR1 is SGHNT, CDR2 YYREEE (reference sequence). The CDR3 length is 13 residues. V gave up 2 bases and J gave up 6 bases, with 11 bases separating them.

The J gene is TRBJ1-5, the V gene TRBV7-8; 11 positions match TRBD1. Germline V gene sequence: CDR1 SGHVS, CDR2 FQNEAQ. The CDR3 contains 17 residues. Trimming at V came to 7 bases and at J to 0 bases, leaving 8 bases not matched to a gene. In nucleotides, the CDR3 is TGTGCCAGCACCAGGGACAGGGGGTGGGATAGCAATCAGCCCCAGCATTTT. Its protein product is CASTRDRGWDSNQPQHF.

The rearrangement joins TRBV18 to TRBJ1-4; D gene unclear. CDR1 is KGHSH and CDR2 is LQKENI in the germline V gene. The length of the CDR3 is 15 residues. Trimming pared 0 bases from V and 8 bases from J, leaving 13 bases between. The DNA of the CDR3 is TGTGCCAGCTCACCACCCTCAGAAAGAGGGGAAAAACTGTTTTTT. Amino acids: CASSPPSERGEKLFF. The variable domain in full, with the rest retrieved from reference TRBV18 and TRBJ1-4, is NAGVMQNPRHLVRRRGQEARLRCSPMKGHSHVYWYRQLPEEGLKFMVYLQKENIIDESGMPKERFSAEFPKEGPSILRIQQVVRGDSAAYFCASSPPSERGEKLFFGSGTQLSVL.

V is TRBV18 and J is TRBJ1-6; D unresolved. CDR3 length: 12 residues. Germline V lookup: CDR1 KGHSH, CDR2 LQKENI. Trimming stripped 6 bases from V and 6 bases from J, with 6 bases between. The CDR3 spells CASSRSNSPLHF. As DNA, the CDR3 is TGTGCCAGCTCCCGGAGTAATTCACCCCTCCACTTT.

The chain is built from TRBV24-1 and TRBJ1-2, with 7 positions matching TRBD1. Germline-derived CDR1 and CDR2 are KGHDR and SFDVKD. The CDR3 length is 13 residues. V gave up 6 bases and J gave up 3 bases; unmatched junction bases: 3. CDR3 protein: CATSNGQDYGYTF. The DNA for the CDR3 is TGTGCCACCAGTAACGGACAGGACTATGGCTACACCTTC.

The chain recombines TRBV13 with TRBJ2-7; TRBD1 matches at 7 bases. The CDR3 runs 15 residues. With V trimmed by 7 bases and J by 3 bases, 12 bases remained unmatched. Germline values: CDR1 PRHDT, CDR2 FYEKMQ (reference sequence). CDR3 in amino acids: CASTHPTGSLYEQYF. The CDR3 nucleotides read TGTGCCAGCACCCACCCGACAGGGAGTCTCTACGAGCAGTACTTC.

CDR3 loop: CASTFTGTATDTQYF. DNA for the CDR3: TGTGCCAGCACCTTCACCGGGACAGCCACAGATACGCAGTATTTT. J is TRBJ2-3 and V is TRBV28; 7 bases align to TRBD1. V was clipped by 7 bases and J by 2 bases; unmatched bases: 9. Germline CDR1 reads MDHEN; CDR2 reads SYDVKM. The CDR3 contains 15 residues.